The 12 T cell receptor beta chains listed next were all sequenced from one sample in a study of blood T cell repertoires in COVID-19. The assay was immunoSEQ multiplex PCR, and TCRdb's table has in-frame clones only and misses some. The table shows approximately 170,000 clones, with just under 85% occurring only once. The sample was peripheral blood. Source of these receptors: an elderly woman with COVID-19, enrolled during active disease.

The CDR3 spells CASSLNRVPKGCGNTIYF. CDR3 bases: TGTGCCAGCAGCCTAAACAGGGTCCCGAAGGGTTGTGGAAACACCATATATTTT. The chain is built from TRBV7-3 and TRBJ1-3; maybe TRBD1 (6 bases). Trimming removed 5 bases at V and 3 bases at J, with 23 bases between. Germline-derived CDR1 and CDR2 are SGHTA and FQGTGA. This CDR3 has 18 amino acids. Using reference TRBV7-3 and TRBJ1-3 for the parts outside the CDR3, the full variable domain is GAGVSQTPSNKVTEKGKYVELRCDPISGHTALYWYRQSLGQGPEFLIYFQGTGAADDSGLPNDRFFAVRPEGSVSTLKIQRTERGDSAVYLCASSLNRVPKGCGNTIYFGEGSWLTVV.

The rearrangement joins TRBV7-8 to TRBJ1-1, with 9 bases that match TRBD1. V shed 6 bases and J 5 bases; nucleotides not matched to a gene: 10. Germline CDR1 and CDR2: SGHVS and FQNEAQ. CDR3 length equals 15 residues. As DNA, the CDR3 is TGTGCCAGCAGAACGCCGTACAGGGGGCGGACTGAAGCTTTCTTT. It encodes CASRTPYRGRTEAFF.

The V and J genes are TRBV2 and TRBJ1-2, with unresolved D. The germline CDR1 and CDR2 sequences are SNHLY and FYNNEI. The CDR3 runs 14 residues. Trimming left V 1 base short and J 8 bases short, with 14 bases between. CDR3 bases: TGTGCCAGCAGTGAAGGCGTGCGGGGTCCCGGCTACACCTTC. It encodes CASSEGVRGPGYTF.

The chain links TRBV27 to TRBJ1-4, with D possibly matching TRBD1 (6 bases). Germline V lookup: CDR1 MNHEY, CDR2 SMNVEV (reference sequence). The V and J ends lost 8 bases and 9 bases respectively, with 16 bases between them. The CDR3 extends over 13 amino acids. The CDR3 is CASFGGPMKKLFF. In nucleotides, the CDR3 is TGTGCCAGCTTCGGGGGGCCAATGAAAAAACTGTTTTTT.

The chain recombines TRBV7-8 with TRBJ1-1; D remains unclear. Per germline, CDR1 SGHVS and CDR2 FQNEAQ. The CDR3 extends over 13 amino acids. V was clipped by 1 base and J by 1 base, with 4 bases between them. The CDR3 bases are TGTGCCAGCAGCTTAGATAGGAACACTGAAGCTTTCTTT. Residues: CASSLDRNTEAFF.

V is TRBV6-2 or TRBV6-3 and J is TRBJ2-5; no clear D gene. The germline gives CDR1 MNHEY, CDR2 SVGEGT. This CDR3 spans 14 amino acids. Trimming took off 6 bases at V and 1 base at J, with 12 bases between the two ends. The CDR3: CASSKVVVQETQYF. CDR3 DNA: TGTGCCAGCAGCAAAGTCGTAGTCCAAGAGACCCAGTACTTC.

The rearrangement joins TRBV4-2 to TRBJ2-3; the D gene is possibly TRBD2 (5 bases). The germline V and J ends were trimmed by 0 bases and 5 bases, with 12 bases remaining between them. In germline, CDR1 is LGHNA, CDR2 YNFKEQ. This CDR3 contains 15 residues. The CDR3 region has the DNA TGTGCCAGCAGCCAAGAAGAGGGTCTCAAAGATACGCAGTATTTT. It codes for CASSQEEGLKDTQYF.

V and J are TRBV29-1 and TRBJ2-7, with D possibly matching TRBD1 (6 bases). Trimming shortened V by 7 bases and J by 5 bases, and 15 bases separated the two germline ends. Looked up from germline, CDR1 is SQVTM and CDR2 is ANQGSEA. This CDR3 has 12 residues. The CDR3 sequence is CSGGYSGDEQYF. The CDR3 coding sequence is TGCAGCGGAGGGTACTCAGGGGACGAGCAGTACTTC.

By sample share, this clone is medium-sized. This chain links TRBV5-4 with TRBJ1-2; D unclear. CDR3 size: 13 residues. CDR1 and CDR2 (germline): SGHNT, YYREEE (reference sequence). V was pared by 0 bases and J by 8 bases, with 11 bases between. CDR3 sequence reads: CASSLVPEAGYTF. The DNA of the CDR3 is TGTGCCAGCAGCTTGGTTCCGGAGGCGGGCTACACCTTC.

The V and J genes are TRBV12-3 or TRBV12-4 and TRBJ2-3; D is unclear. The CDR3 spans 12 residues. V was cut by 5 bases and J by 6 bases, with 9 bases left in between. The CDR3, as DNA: TGTGCCAGCAGTCCCCTGGGCGATACGCAGTATTTT. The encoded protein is CASSPLGDTQYF.

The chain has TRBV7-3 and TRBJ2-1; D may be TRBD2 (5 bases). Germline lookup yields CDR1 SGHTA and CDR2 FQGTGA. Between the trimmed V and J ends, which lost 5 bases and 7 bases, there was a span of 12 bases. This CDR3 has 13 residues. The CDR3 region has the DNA TGTGCCAGCAGCCCCCCCGGGGTTAATGAGCAGTTCTTC. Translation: CASSPPGVNEQFF.

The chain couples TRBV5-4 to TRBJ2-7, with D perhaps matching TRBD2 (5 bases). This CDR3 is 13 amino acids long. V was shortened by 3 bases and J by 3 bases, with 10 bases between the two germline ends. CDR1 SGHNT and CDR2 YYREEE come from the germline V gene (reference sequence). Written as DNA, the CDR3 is TGTGCCAGCAGCTCGACTAAGATCTACGAGCAGTACTTC. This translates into CASSSTKIYEQYF.